This T cell receptor (beta chain) comes out of a study of OX40 agonist ivuxolimab in advanced cancers. Across the whole study: At 0.01 to 10 mg/kg, ivuxolimab was administered intravenously to patients every 2 weeks. The mean age was approximately 60 years, ranging from roughly 23 to 90, with around four fifths of participants male.

Study results and limitations: The study did not work out the antigen specificity of the expanded peripheral T cells.

Per germline, CDR1 MGHRA and CDR2 YSYEKL. V was cut by 1 base and J by 0 bases, with 7 bases left in between. The CDR3 runs 15 residues. To note about this clone: What it binds is unknown.

Repertoires were generated with immunoSEQ multiplex PCR, while TCRdb's copy carries only in-frame clones and drops some. The sample yields about 70,000 clones, around 80% seen once. Patients were ruled out by autoimmune disease history or systemic immunosuppression. This clonotype was sampled from an adult with an advanced solid tumor such as melanoma, head and neck, liver or kidney cancer. The chain carries TRBV4-1 and TRBJ1-3; no definite D call. The sample here was CD4+ or CD8+ T cells sorted from blood, taken in a trial of the OX40 agonist ivuxolimab. The CDR3 sequence: CASSQAQISGNTIYF. The DNA for the CDR3 is TGCGCCAGCAGCCAAGCCCAGATCTCTGGAAACACCATATATTTT.